This T cell receptor (beta chain) came from a study of vaccination and CD4 T cells after COVID-19. The Oncomine TCR Beta short-read assay was applied to DNA of cultured CD4+ T cells. TCRdb recomputed calls from the PCR reads with MiXCR, one row per CDR3 protein. Counted here are roughly 18,000 distinct CDR3 sequences, 45% to 65% occurring once; the ten biggest clones make up roughly 17%. Concerning this clonotype itself: The target antigen is unknown.

The sample's treatment: roughly 10-day PBMC culture with coronavirus spike peptide pools or control peptides (ViraFEST assay). The germline V gene has CDR1 SGHRS and CDR2 YFSETQ. The CDR3 has 17 amino acids. Between the trimmed V and J ends, which lost 0 bases and 0 bases, there was a span of 15 bases. The sequenced sample was CD4+ T cells from blood, cultured in vitro. The sequence was collected from a human donor who had recovered from COVID-19. The V and J genes are TRBV5-1 and TRBJ2-5, with D perhaps assigned TRBD1 or TRBD2 (6 bases each). DNA for the CDR3: TGCGCCAGCAGCTTGGGGGGGGCACAAAGGTACCAAGAGACCCAGTACTTC. This sequence encodes CASSLGGAQRYQETQYF.